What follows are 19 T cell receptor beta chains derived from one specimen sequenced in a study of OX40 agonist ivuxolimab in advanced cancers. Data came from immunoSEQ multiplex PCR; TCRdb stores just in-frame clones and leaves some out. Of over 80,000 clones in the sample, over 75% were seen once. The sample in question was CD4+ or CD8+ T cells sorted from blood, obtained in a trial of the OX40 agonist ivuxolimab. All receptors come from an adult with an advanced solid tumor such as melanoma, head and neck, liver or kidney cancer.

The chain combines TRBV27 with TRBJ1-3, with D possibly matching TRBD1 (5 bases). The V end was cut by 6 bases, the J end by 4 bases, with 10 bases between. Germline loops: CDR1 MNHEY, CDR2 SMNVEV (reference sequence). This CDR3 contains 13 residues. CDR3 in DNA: TGTGCCAGCAGACAGGATAGAGGAAACACCATATATTTT. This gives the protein CASRQDRGNTIYF.

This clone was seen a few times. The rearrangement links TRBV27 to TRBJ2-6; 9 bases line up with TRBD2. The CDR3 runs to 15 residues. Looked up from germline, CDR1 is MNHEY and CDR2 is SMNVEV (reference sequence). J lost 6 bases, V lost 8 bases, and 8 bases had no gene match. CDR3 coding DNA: TGTGCCAGCCGGCGCGGGGGGGCTGAGGCCAACGTCCTGACTTTC. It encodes CASRRGGAEANVLTF. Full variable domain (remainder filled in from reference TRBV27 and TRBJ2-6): EAQVTQNPRYLITVTGKKLTVTCSQNMNHEYMSWYRQDPGLGLRQIYYSMNVEVTDKGDVPEGYKVSRKEKRNFPLILESPSPNQTSLYFCASRRGGAEANVLTFGAGSRLTVL.

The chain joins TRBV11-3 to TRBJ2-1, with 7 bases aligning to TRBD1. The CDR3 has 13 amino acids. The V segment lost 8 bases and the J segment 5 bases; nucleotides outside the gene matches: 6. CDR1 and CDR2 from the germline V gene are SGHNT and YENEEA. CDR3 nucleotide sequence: TGTGCCAGCGAACAGGGGTACGACAATGAGCAGTTCTTC. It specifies CASEQGYDNEQFF. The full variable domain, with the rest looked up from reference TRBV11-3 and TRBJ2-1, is EAGVVQSPRYKIIEKKQPVAFWCNPISGHNTLYWYLQNLGQGPELLIRYENEEAVDDSQLPKDRFSAERLKGVDSTLKIQPAELGDSAVYLCASEQGYDNEQFFGPGTRLTVL.

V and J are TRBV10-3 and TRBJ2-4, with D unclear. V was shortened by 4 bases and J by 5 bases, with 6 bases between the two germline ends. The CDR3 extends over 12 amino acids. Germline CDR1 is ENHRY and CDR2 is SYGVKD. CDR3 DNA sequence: TGTGCCATCAGTGCTAATGAAAACATTCAGTACTTC. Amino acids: CAISANENIQYF.

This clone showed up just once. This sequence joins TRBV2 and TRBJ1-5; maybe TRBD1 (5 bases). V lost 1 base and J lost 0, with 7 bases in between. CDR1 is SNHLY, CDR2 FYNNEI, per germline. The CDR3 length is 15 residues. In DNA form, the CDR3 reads TGTGCCAGCAGTGAAGGGACATATAGCAATCAGCCCCAGCATTTT. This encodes CASSEGTYSNQPQHF.

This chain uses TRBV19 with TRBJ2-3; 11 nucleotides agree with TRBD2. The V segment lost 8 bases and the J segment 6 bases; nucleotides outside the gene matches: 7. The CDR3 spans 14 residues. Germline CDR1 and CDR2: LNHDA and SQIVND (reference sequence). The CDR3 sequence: CASAPSGRFDTQYF. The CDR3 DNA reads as TGTGCCAGTGCACCTAGCGGGAGGTTCGATACGCAGTATTTT.

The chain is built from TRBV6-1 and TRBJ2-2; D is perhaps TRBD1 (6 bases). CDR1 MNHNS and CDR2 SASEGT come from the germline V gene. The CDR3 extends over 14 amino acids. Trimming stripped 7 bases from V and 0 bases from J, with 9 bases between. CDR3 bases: TGTGCCAGCACACAGGGAGCGAACACCGGGGAGCTGTTTTTT. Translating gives CASTQGANTGELFF.

CDR3 bases: TGCGCCAGCAGCTTGGGAACCTCCGATGAGCAGTTCTTC. This gives the protein CASSLGTSDEQFF. The rearrangement uses TRBV5-1 and TRBJ2-1; no definite D call. The CDR3 is made up of 13 amino acids. V lost 0 bases and J lost 8, with 9 bases in between. Germline CDR1 is SGHRS and CDR2 is YFSETQ.

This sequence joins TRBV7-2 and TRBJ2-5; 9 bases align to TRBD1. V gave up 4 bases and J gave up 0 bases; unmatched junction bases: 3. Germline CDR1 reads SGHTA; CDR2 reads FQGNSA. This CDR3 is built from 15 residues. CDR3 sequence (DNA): TGTGCCAGCAGCTCCGGACAGGGGAACCAAGAGACCCAGTACTTC. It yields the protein CASSSGQGNQETQYF.

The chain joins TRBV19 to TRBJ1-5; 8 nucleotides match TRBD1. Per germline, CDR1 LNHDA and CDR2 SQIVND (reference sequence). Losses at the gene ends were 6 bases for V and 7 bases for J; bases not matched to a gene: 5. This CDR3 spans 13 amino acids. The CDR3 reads CASSAGGGQPQHF. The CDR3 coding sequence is TGTGCCAGTAGCGCAGGGGGCGGGCAGCCCCAGCATTTT.

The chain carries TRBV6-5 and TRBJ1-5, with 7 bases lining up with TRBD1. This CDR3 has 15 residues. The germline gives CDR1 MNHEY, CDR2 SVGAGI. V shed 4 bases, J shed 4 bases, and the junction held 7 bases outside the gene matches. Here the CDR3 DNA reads TGTGCCAGCAGTTCTAAGACAGGGTTGAATCAGCCCCAGCATTTT. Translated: CASSSKTGLNQPQHF.

CDR3 protein: CAWSGANEGYTF. The CDR3 region has the DNA TGTGCCTGGAGTGGCGCAAACGAGGGCTACACCTTC. The gene calls are TRBV30 and TRBJ1-2; D is unresolved. Germline V gene data show CDR1 as GTSNPN and CDR2 as SVGIG (reference sequence). The CDR3 covers 12 residues. V dropped 1 base and J dropped 8 bases, with 11 bases sitting between them.

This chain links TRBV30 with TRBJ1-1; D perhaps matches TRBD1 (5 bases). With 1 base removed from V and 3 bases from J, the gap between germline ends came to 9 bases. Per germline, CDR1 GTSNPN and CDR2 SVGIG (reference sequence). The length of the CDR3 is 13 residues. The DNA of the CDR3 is TGTGCCTGGAGTGGCCAGGGCTACACTGAAGCTTTCTTT. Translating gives CAWSGQGYTEAFF.

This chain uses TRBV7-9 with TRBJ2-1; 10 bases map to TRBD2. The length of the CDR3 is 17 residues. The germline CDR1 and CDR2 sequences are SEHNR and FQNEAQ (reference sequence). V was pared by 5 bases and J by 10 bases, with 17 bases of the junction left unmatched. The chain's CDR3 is CASSPTTPLAGVGEQFF. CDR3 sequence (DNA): TGTGCCAGCAGCCCAACAACCCCGCTAGCGGGAGTCGGCGAGCAGTTCTTC. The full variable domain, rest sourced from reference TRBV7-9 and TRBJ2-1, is DTGVSQNPRHKITKRGQNVTFRCDPISEHNRLYWYRQTLGQGPEFLTYFQNEAQLEKSRLLSDRFSAERPKGSFSTLEIQRTEQGDSAMYLCASSPTTPLAGVGEQFFGPGTRLTVL.

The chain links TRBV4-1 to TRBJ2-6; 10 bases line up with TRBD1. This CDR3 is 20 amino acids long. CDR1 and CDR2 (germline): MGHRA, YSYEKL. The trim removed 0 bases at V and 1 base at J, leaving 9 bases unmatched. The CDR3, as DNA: TGCGCCAGCAGCCAAGAGCCGAGGACAGGGGGATCTTCTGGGGCCAACGTCCTGACTTTC. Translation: CASSQEPRTGGSSGANVLTF.

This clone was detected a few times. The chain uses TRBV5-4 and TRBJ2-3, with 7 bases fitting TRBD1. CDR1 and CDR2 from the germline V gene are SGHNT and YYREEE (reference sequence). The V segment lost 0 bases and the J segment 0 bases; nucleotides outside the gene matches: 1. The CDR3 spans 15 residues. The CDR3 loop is CASSLEGASTDTQYF. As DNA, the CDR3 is TGTGCCAGCAGCTTGGAGGGGGCGAGCACAGATACGCAGTATTTT.

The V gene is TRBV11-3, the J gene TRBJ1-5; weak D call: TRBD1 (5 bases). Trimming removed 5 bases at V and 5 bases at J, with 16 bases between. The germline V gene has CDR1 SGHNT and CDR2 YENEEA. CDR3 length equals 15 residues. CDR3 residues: CASSRAGRDHQPQHF. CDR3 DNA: TGTGCCAGCAGCCGCGCGGGGAGGGACCATCAGCCCCAGCATTTT.

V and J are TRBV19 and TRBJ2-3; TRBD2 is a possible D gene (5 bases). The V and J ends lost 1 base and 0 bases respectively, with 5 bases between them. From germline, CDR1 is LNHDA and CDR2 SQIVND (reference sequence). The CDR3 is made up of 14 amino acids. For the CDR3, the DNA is TGTGCCAGTAGTATAGGGACTAGCACAGATACGCAGTATTTT. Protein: CASSIGTSTDTQYF.

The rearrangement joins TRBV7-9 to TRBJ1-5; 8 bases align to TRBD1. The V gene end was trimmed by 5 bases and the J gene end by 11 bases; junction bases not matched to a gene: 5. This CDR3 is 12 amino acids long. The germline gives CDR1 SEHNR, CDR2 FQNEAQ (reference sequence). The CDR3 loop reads CASSPGDRSQHF. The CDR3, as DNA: TGTGCCAGCAGCCCAGGGGACAGGTCCCAGCATTTT.